Listed below are T cell receptor beta chains from one sample, sequenced in a study of blood T cell repertoires in COVID-19. The repertoire was sequenced with immunoSEQ multiplex PCR; TCRdb's copy has only in-frame clones and lacks some. The table has 180,000 or so clones, about 75% seen once; the top ten hold around 8.9%. The sample taken for sequencing was peripheral blood. These receptors came from a woman between 45 and 65 years old with active or convalescent COVID-19. CDR3s include the opening cysteine and the closing phenylalanine or tryptophan. Size tells how often a clone was seen (once, few, many) or the class of an expanded clone, and some rows leave it out.

J: TRBJ2-3
V: TRBV11-1
size: -
CDR3: CASRRNMDFNTDTQYF

J: TRBJ1-2
V: TRBV30
size: -
CDR3: CAATGVVNYGYTF

J: TRBJ1-2
V: TRBV7-2
size: -
CDR3: CASSPTGTGGGYTF

J: TRBJ1-2
V: TRBV20-1
size: -
CDR3: CSASVGSLVGYTF

J: TRBJ1-4
V: TRBV7-9
size: -
CDR3: CASSSGQDNEKLFF

J: TRBJ2-7
V: TRBV6-5
size: few
CDR3: CASSYSGGTGLYEQYF

J: TRBJ2-1
V: TRBV5-4
size: -
CDR3: CASSLDLAGGSNEQFF

J: TRBJ2-3
V: TRBV3-1/TRBV3-2
size: few
CDR3: CGWGEKSTDTQYF

J: TRBJ1-1
V: TRBV27
size: -
CDR3: CASSSTVNTEAFF

J: TRBJ2-2
V: TRBV5-1
size: -
CDR3: CASSLGTTGNTGELFF

J: TRBJ1-2
V: TRBV28
size: once
CDR3: CASSLSGTGENYGYTF

J: TRBJ1-2
V: TRBV30
size: -
CDR3: CAWSVGQGANYGYTF

J: TRBJ1-1
V: TRBV6-2/TRBV6-3
size: few
CDR3: CASSLTQNTEAFF

J: TRBJ2-1
V: TRBV6-4
size: -
CDR3: CASSDRIGLGPYNEQFF

J: TRBJ1-5
V: TRBV24-1
size: -
CDR3: CATSSEGYGNQPQHF

J: TRBJ1-1
V: TRBV5-1
size: -
CDR3: CASSYGVDRLNTEAFF

J: TRBJ2-5
V: TRBV28
size: -
CDR3: CASSRRQGAWETQYF

J: TRBJ1-4
V: TRBV11-2
size: -
CDR3: CASSSGTGYEKLFF

J: TRBJ2-1
V: TRBV7-9
size: -
CDR3: CASSKVGLPFGGNEQFF

J: TRBJ2-1
V: TRBV9
size: -
CDR3: CASSVAILAGGPFNEQFF

J: TRBJ2-7
V: TRBV5-1
size: few
CDR3: CASSPWGQQNEQYF

J: TRBJ2-1
V: TRBV7-3
size: -
CDR3: CASSSRTSNEQFF

J: TRBJ1-1
V: TRBV30
size: many
CDR3: CAWRRDREAFF

J: TRBJ2-7
V: TRBV4-3
size: -
CDR3: CASSQEWTGISYEQYF

J: TRBJ2-2
V: TRBV5-5
size: -
CDR3: CASSTRDSNTGELFF

J: TRBJ1-1
V: TRBV20-1
size: few
CDR3: CSASWRDSEAFF

J: TRBJ1-2
V: TRBV6-6
size: -
CDR3: CASSRAPPGQGDYGYTF

J: TRBJ1-3
V: TRBV19
size: -
CDR3: CASINRVGNTIYF

J: TRBJ2-1
V: TRBV6-4
size: -
CDR3: CASSDSSGGANEQFF

J: TRBJ1-1
V: TRBV30
size: few
CDR3: CAWSRAEGRAFF

J: TRBJ2-5
V: TRBV4-2
size: many
CDR3: CASSQEFRTSGGQETQYF